This note documents a single TCR beta chain sequence. Its antigen is still unknown. These data are taken from a study of T cell responses to AZD1222 COVID-19 vaccine. Assay used: immunoSEQ multiplex PCR; TCRdb lists only in-frame clones, some missing. The sample shows around 130,000 clones, around nine tenths of them seen only once. CDR1 is MDHEN, CDR2 SYDVKM, per germline. The length of the CDR3 is 16 residues. V lost 7 bases and J lost 7, with 23 bases in between. Study-wide results and caveats: Variant regions that are unmutated are reportedly the target of nearly half of spike-specific TCRs. Repertoires were obtained only post-peak T cell response. Baseline serostatus was positive in only a handful of AZD1222 recipients. Spike-specific TCR repertoires showed rising breadth and depth after two AZD1222 doses.

The rearrangement joins TRBV28 to TRBJ1-5; D is ambiguous. Sequencing was performed on peripheral blood, taken 28 days after the second AZD1222 dose. The origin of this receptor is an adult who received the AZD1222 COVID-19 vaccine. CDR3 protein: CASTKVGLPSSQPQHF. In DNA form, the CDR3 reads TGTGCCAGCACCAAAGTGGGCCTCCCTAGCTCCCAGCCCCAGCATTTT.